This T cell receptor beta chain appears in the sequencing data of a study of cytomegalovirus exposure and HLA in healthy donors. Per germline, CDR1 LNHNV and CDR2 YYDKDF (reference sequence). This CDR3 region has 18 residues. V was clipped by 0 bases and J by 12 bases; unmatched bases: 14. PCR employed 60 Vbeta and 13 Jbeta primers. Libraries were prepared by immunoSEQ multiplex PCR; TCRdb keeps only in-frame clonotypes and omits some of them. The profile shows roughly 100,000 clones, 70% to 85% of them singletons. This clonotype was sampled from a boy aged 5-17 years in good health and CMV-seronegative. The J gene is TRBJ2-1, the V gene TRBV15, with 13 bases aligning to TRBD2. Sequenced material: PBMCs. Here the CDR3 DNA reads TGTGCCACCAGCAGAGAGTATGGACTAGCGGGAGAAGTTGGGAGGCAGTTCTTC. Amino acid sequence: CATSREYGLAGEVGRQFF. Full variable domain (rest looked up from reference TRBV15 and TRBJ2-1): DAMVIQNPRYQVTQFGKPVTLSCSQTLNHNVMYWYQQKSSQAPKLLFHYYDKDFNNEADTPDNFQSRRPNTSFCFLDIRSPGLGDTAMYLCATSREYGLAGEVGRQFFGPGTRLTVL.